The entry below describes one T cell receptor (beta chain). This specimen belongs to a study of read filtering for tumor transcriptome and immune sequencing. Study-level background: R-ISS stage counts were 8 or 9 for I, approximately 15 for II, 7 for III.

Germline loops: CDR1 SQVTM, CDR2 ANQGSEA. The CDR3 contains 10 residues. V lost 2 bases to trimming and J lost 5 bases, with 3 bases between them. The library was built from about 0.4 ug RNA with molecular barcoded adaptors for alpha/delta and beta/gamma chains. A single record per CDR3 protein comes from TCRdb applying MiXCR to the reads. The sample yields 100,000 to 150,000 distinct CDR3 sequences, 13% seen once. Sequencing was done on a sample of a population of CD138-negative cells sorted from bone marrow. The rearrangement joins TRBV29-1 to TRBJ2-5; D gene ambiguous. The clonotype comes from a donor at least 40 years old with multiple myeloma. The CDR3 DNA is TGCAGCGTTGAACATGAGACCCAGTACTTC. The encoded protein is CSVEHETQYF.